The 5 T cell receptor beta chains below all came from one sample that was sequenced in a study of T cells after yellow fever vaccination. TCRdb re-analysed the 5' RACE reads in MiXCR, keeping a single row per CDR3 protein. The table has hundreds of thousands of distinct CDR3 sequences, around 6.4% seen once. The sample consisted of PBMCs, taken 5 days after the yellow fever booster vaccination. The receptors were sampled from a man younger than 40 who received the YFV17D yellow fever vaccine.

This clonotype was found many times. The chain employs TRBV5-1 and TRBJ2-3, with TRBD2 matching over 8 bases. The CDR3 is 14 residues long. V trimming: 3 bases; J trimming: 5 bases; junction bases outside the gene matches: 5. Germline V lookup: CDR1 SGHRS, CDR2 YFSETQ. Here the CDR3 reads CASSSGLVRDTQYF. The CDR3 nucleotides are TGCGCCAGCAGCTCGGGACTAGTCCGAGATACGCAGTATTTT.

This clonotype has only one observation. The V and J genes are TRBV30 and TRBJ2-5, with 7 bases aligning to TRBD1. The germline CDR1 and CDR2 sequences are GTSNPN and SVGIG (reference sequence). J gave up 5 bases and V 2 bases, and 11 bases lay outside the gene matches. This CDR3 has 15 amino acids. CDR3 DNA sequence: TGTGCCTGGAGTCCCGGACAGGAGGCACGGGAGACCCAGTACTTC. Protein: CAWSPGQEARETQYF.

The chain carries TRBV12-3 or TRBV12-4 and TRBJ1-6; D gene unclear. With 3 bases removed from V and 9 bases from J, the gap between germline ends came to 6 bases. The CDR3 is 12 residues long. Here the CDR3 DNA reads TGTGCCAGCAGTTTCGCCGGTTCACCCCTCCACTTT. Its protein is CASSFAGSPLHF.

There are many counts of this clonotype. This sequence joins TRBV2 and TRBJ2-2; 8 nucleotides agree with TRBD1. Germline trimming cut 1 base from V and 6 bases from J; bases unmatched to any gene: 1. This CDR3 has 14 amino acids. Per the germline V gene, CDR1 is SNHLY and CDR2 is FYNNEI. CDR3 in amino acids: CASSEGRGPGELFF. CDR3 in DNA: TGTGCCAGCAGTGAAGGCAGGGGGCCCGGGGAGCTGTTTTTT.

The chain is built from TRBV20-1 and TRBJ1-4; no firm D call. Germline-derived CDR1 and CDR2 are DFQATT and SNEGSKA (reference sequence). V gave up 3 bases and J gave up 8 bases, with 10 bases separating them. This CDR3 spans 12 amino acids. The CDR3 region is CSASGEDEKLFF. The CDR3 bases are TGCAGTGCTAGTGGTGAGGACGAAAAACTGTTTTTT.